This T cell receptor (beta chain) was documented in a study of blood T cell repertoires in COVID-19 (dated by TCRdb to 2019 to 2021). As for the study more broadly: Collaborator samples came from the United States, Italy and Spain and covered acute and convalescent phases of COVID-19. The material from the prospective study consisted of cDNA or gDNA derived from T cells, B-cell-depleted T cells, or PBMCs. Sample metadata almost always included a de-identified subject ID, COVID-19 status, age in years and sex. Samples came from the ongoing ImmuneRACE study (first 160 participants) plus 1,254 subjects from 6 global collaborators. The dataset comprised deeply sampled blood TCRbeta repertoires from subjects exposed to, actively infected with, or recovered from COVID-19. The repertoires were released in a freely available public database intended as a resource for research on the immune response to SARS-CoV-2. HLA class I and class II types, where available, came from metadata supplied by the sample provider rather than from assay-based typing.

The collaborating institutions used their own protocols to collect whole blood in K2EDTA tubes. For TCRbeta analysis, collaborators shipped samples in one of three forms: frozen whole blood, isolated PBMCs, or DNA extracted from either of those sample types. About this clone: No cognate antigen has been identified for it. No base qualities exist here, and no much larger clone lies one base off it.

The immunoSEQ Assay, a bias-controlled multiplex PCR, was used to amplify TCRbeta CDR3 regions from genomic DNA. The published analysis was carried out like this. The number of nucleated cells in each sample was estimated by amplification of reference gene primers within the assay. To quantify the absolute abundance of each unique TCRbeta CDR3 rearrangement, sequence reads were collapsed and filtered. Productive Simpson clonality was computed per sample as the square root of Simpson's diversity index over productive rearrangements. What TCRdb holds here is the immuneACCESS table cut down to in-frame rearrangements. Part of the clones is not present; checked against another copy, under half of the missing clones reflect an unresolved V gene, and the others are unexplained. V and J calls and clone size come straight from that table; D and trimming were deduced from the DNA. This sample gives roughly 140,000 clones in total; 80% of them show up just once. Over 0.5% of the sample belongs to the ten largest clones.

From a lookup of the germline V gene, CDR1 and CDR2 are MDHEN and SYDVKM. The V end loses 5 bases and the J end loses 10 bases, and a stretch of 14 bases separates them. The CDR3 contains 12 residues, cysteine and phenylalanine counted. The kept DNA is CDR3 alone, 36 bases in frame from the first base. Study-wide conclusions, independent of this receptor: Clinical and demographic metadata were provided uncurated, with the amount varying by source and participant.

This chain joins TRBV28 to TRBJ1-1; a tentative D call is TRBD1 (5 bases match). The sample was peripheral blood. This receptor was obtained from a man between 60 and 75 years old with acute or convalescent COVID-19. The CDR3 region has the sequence CASSRQTRGAFF. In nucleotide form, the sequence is TGTGCCAGCAGTCGACAGACCCGAGGAGCTTTCTTT.